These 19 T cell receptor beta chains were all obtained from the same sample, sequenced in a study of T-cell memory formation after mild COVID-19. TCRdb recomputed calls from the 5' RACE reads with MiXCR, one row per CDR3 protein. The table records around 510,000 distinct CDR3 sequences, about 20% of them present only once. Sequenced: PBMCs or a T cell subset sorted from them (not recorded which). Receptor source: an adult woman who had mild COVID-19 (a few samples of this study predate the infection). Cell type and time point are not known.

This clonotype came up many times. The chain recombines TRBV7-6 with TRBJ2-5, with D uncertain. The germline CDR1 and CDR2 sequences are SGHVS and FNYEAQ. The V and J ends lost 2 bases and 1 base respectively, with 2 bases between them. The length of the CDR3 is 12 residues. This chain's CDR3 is CASSLPQETQYF. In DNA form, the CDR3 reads TGTGCCAGCAGCTTACCCCAAGAGACCCAGTACTTC.

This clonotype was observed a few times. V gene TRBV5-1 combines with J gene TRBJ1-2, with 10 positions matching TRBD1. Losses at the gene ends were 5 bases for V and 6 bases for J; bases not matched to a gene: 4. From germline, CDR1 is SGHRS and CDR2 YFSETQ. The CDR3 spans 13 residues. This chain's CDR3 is CASRSGTGDGYTF. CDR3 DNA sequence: TGCGCCAGCAGATCCGGGACAGGGGATGGCTACACCTTC.

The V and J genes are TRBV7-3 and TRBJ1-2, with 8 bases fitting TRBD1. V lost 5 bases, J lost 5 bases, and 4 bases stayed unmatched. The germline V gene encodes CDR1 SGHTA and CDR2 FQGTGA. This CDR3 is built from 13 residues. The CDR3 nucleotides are TGTGCCAGCAGCACGGACAGGGTATATGGCTACACCTTC. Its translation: CASSTDRVYGYTF.

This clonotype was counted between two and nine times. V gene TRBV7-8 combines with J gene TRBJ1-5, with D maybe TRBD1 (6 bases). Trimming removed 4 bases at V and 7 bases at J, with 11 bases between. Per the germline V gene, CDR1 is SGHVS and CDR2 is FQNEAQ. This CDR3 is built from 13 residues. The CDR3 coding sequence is TGTGCCAGCAGCTCACCCGACAGGCAGCCCCAGCATTTT. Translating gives CASSSPDRQPQHF.

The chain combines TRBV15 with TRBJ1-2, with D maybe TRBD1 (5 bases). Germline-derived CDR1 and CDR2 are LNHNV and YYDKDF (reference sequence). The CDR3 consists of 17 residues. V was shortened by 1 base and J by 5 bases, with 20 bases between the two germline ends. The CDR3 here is CATSRAHGALRGYGYTF. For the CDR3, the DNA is TGTGCCACCAGCAGAGCCCATGGGGCCCTACGGGGGTATGGCTACACCTTC.

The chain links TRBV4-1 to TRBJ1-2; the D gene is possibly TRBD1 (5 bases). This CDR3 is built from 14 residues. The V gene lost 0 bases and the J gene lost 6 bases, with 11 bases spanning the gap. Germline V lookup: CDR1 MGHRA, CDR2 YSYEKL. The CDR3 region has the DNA TGCGCCAGCAGCCAAGATTTGGGGGACGATGGCTACACCTTC. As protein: CASSQDLGDDGYTF.

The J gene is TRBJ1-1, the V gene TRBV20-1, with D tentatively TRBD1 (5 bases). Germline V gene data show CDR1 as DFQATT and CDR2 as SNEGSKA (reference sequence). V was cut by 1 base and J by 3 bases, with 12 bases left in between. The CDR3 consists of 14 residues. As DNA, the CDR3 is TGCAGTGCTAGAGTTGTGGGACTCCACACTGAAGCTTTCTTT. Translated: CSARVVGLHTEAFF.

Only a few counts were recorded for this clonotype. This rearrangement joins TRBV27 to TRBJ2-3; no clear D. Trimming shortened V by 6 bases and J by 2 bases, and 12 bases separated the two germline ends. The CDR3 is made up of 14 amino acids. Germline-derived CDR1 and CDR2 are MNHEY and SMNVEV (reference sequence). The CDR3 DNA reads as TGTGCCAGCAGCCTTCTAAGTGTCACAGATACGCAGTATTTT. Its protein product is CASSLLSVTDTQYF.

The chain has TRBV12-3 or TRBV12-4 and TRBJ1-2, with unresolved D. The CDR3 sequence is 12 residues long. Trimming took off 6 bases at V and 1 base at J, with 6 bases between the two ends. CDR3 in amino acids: CASSQHNYGYTF. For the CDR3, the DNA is TGTGCCAGCAGCCAACATAACTATGGCTACACCTTC.

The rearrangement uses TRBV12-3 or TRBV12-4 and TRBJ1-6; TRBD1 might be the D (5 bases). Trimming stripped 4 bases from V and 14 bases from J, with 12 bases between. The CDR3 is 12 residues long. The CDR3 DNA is TGTGCCAGCAGTTGGCAGGGAGGATCCCTCCACTTT. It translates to CASSWQGGSLHF.

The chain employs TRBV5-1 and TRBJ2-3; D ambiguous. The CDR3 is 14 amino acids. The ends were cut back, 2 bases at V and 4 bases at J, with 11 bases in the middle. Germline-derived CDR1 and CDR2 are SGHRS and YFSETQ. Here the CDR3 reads CASSFVRVADTQYF. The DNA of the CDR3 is TGCGCCAGCAGCTTCGTTAGGGTCGCAGATACGCAGTATTTT.

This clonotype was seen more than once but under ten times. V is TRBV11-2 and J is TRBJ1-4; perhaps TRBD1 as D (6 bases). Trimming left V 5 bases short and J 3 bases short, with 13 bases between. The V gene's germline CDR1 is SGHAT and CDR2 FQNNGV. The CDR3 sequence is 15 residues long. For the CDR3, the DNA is TGTGCCAGCAGCCCCAACGGACAGTCTAATGAAAAACTGTTTTTT. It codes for CASSPNGQSNEKLFF.

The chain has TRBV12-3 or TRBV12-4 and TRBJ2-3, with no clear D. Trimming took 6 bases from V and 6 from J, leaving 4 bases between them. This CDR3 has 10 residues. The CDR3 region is CASRRDTQYF. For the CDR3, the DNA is TGTGCCAGCAGGCGCGATACGCAGTATTTT.

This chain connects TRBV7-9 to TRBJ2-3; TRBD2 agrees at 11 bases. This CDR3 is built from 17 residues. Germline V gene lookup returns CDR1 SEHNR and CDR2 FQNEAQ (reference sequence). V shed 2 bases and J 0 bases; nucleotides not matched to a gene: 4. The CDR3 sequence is CASSLLAGGPSTDTQYF. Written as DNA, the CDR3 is TGTGCCAGCAGCTTACTAGCGGGGGGACCTAGCACAGATACGCAGTATTTT.

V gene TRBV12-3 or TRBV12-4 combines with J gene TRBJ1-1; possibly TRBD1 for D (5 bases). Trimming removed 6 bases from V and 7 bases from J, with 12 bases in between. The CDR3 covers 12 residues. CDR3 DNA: TGTGCCAGCAGGCAGGGCTGGGGTGAAGCTTTCTTT. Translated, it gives CASRQGWGEAFF.

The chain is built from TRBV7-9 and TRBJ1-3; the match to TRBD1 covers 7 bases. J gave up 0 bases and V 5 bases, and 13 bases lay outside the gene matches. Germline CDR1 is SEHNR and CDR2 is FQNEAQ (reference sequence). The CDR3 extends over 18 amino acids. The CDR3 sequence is CASSPPLYGQDSGNTIYF. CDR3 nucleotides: TGTGCCAGCAGCCCCCCCCTCTACGGACAGGACTCTGGAAACACCATATATTTT.

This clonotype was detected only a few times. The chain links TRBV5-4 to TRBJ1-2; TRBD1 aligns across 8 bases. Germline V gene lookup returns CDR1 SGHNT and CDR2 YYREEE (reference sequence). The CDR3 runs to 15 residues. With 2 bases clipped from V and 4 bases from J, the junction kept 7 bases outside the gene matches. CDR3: CASSFRQGIFYGYTF. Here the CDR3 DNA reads TGTGCCAGCAGCTTTCGACAGGGGATTTTCTATGGCTACACCTTC.

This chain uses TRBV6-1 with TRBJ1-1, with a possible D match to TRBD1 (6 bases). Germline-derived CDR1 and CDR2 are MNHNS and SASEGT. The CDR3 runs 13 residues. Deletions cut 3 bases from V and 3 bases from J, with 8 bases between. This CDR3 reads CASSDRGDTEAFF. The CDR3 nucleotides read TGTGCCAGCAGTGATAGGGGGGACACTGAAGCTTTCTTT.

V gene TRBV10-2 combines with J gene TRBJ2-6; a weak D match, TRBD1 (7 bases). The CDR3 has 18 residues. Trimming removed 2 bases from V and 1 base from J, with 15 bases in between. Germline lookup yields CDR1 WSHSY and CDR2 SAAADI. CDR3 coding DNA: TGCGCCAGCAGTGAGCTGGCAGGGGGGAATTCTGGGGCCAACGTCCTGACTTTC. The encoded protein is CASSELAGGNSGANVLTF.